The 5 T cell receptor beta chains below all came from one sample that was sequenced in a study of molecular identifiers for immune sequencing clone quantification. TCRdb re-called the PCR reads through MiXCR, storing one row per CDR3 protein. The table lists roughly 40,000 distinct CDR3 sequences, nearly 25% of them singletons. Sequenced: naive CD8+ T cells from blood, with Jurkat cell RNA spiked in. Subset of the sample: FACS-sorted CD8+CD4-CCR7+CD45RA+ naive T cells. Receptors originate from a human donor in good health. Some libraries in this study had Jurkat cell RNA spiked in.

Regarding this clonotype: It may be a read error: a sequence one base away is much more abundant. V and J are TRBV9 and TRBJ2-7; D possibly corresponds to TRBD1 (6 bases). The CDR3 extends over 12 amino acids. V was clipped by 3 bases and J by 6 bases, with 10 bases between them. From germline, CDR1 is SGDLS and CDR2 YYNGEE. Here the CDR3 reads CASSGAGVEQYF. In DNA, the CDR3 is TGTGCCAGCAGCGGCGCAGGGGTCGAGCAGTACTTC.

This clonotype was recorded at least ten times. The gene calls are TRBV27 and TRBJ2-1; D remains ambiguous. Trimming shortened V by 6 bases and J by 2 bases, and 20 bases separated the two germline ends. CDR3 size: 17 residues. In germline, CDR1 is MNHEY, CDR2 SMNVEV (reference sequence). The CDR3 bases are TGTGCCAGCAGAAATTTAGGAACGGCTGGACCCTACAATGAGCAGTTCTTC. It codes for CASRNLGTAGPYNEQFF.

The J gene is TRBJ2-5, the V gene TRBV13, with D tentatively TRBD1 (6 bases). Trimming removed 5 bases from V and 2 bases from J, with 12 bases in between. CDR1 and CDR2 (germline): PRHDT, FYEKMQ (reference sequence). CDR3 length: 14 amino acids. CDR3 DNA: TGTGCCAGCAGCCTGGGGACAACGCAAGAGACCCAGTACTTC. Translated: CASSLGTTQETQYF.

Regarding this clonotype: A much larger clone sits a single nucleotide away, making a read error possible. In DNA form, the CDR3 reads TGCAGCGTTGACACAGAGTACACTGAAGCTCTCTTT. This encodes CSVDTEYTEALF. The chain recombines TRBV29-1 with TRBJ1-1, with D unclear. Germline values: CDR1 SQVTM, CDR2 ANQGSEA. The CDR3 sequence is 12 residues long.

A remark on this clonotype: A much larger clone differs from this one at a single base, so this may be a read error. The chain links TRBV20-1 to TRBJ1-3, with D unclear. This CDR3 has 15 amino acids. The V gene's germline CDR1 is DFQATT and CDR2 SNEGSKA (reference sequence). CDR3 nucleotide sequence: TGCAGTGCTAGATCGTTTTCAGACTCTGGAAACACCTTATATTTT. This encodes CSARSFSDSGNTLYF.